This T cell receptor beta chain came from a study of blood T cell repertoires in COVID-19. The V gene end was trimmed by 0 bases and the J gene end by 3 bases; junction bases not matched to a gene: 7. Germline CDR1 and CDR2: LNHNV and YYDKDF (reference sequence). The CDR3 extends over 17 amino acids. Using immunoSEQ multiplex PCR, the repertoire was profiled, and TCRdb retains in-frame clones only, with some absent. The table lists 150,000 to 200,000 clones, approximately 90% of them singletons, with about 0.77% in the top ten. The chain uses TRBV15 and TRBJ1-2, with 10 nucleotides matching TRBD1. The TCR sequence derives from a woman younger than 35 who had recovered from COVID-19. The sample taken for sequencing was PBMCs or T cells enriched from blood (not recorded which). CDR3 sequence (DNA): TGTGCCACCAGCAGAGACATTCCCGGGACAGGGGACTATGGCTACACCTTC. This sequence encodes CATSRDIPGTGDYGYTF.